This T cell receptor (beta chain) originates from a study of post-analysis software for immune sequencing data (dated by TCRdb to about 2015). Turning to the overall study: Recorded disease courses included relapsing-remitting, secondary progressive and progressive-relapsing multiple sclerosis, with some patients lacking subtype annotation. A subset of samples was prepared in parallel using single-end sample barcoding, then pooled and co-amplified after Illumina adapter ligation. Patient repertoires were compared against about a dozen previously published healthy control repertoires from donors aged about 6 to 27 years.

A note on this clonotype: This clone's antigen is unknown. Germline and junction disagree at one end, which may indicate a read error.

Library creation used PCR. Reads for this sample came from an Illumina HiSeq 2500. To reduce PCR and sequencing biases, unique molecular identifiers were built into the TCR beta cDNA libraries. Per 1 to 10 million input T cells, approximately 500,000 cDNA molecules were obtained, such that each molecule approximated one T cell. The same protocol used for the earlier healthy control dataset was applied to prepare and sequence the patient libraries. Within a given batch, samples were prepared together, multiplexed and sequenced on the same HiSeq lane. Regarding the original processing steps: MIGEC handled the raw barcoded reads, throwing out single-read molecular identifier groups before consensus assembly and CDR3 extraction. VDJtools was used for post-analysis of the clonotype tables, with diversity normalized by down-sampling every dataset to the smallest sample size. In repertoire overlap clustering, CDR3 amino acid sequences, but not nucleotide sequences, were matched to correct batch-related cross-sample contamination. The public sequencing data were trimmed at Q25 with fastp and processed into clonotypes with MiXCR by TCRdb, which kept only in-frame beta chains. Identical CDR3 proteins give one entry, which carries the most common genes and DNA. For this entry, the V and J calls and clone size follow TCRdb and not the study's own pipeline. This sample gives 800,000 to 950,000 distinct CDR3 sequences in total; roughly 50% of them show up just once. Of the sample, 4.6% is held by the ten largest clones.

To demonstrate the VDJtools post-analysis software, TCR beta repertoires were profiled from the peripheral blood of about 13 young patients with multiple sclerosis. The multiple sclerosis patients were children and adolescents between about 6 and 16 years of age. The full study reports these points: The multiple sclerosis patient group was slightly younger than the control group. Normalized Chao1 diversity was significantly lower in multiple sclerosis patients than controls, suggesting substantial peripheral T-cell clonal expansion. Direct clustering with F measure showed strong co-clustering of samples prepared in the same batch, prompting a batch-effect correction. Significantly higher frequencies in patients than in controls were found for several TRBV segments, including TRBV5-6, TRBV5-1 and TRBV20-1.

The germline V gene sets CDR1 to SGHVS and CDR2 to FNYEAQ. From the cysteine up to the phenylalanine, the CDR3 has a length of 15 residues. The entry retains the CDR3 DNA only, 45 bases that are in frame from base 1. The chain is encoded by TRBV7-6 joined to TRBJ2-1; the D assignment is uncertain and may be TRBD1 or TRBD2, with 5 bases supporting each. The sample was blood. The sequence was obtained from a girl aged 10 to 17 with multiple sclerosis. The CDR3 region has the sequence CAGSLDSIRGYEQFF. The nucleotides are TGTGCCGGCAGCTTAGACTCAATCCGGGGCTATGAGCAGTTCTTC.